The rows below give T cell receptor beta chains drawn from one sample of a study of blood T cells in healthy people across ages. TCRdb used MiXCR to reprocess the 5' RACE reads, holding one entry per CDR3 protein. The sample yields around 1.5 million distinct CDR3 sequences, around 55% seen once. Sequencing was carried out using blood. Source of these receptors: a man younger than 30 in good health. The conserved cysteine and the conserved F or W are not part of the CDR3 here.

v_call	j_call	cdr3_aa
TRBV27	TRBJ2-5	ASSPWTGVTETQY
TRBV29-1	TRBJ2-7	SVELDSRNVEQY
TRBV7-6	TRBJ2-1	ASSLAASGRGAIYNEQF
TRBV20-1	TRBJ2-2	SASDGYSGELF
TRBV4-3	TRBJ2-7	ASSQQIAGWGYEQY
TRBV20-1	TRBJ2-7	SASRNQEAQY
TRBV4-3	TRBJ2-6	ASSQDVLRDREISGANVLT
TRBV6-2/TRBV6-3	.	APTPLRQETQF
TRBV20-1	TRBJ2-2	SARFSAGGSTGELF
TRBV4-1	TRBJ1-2	ASSPRKGSYGYT
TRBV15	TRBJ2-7	ATSRDLASGSYEQY
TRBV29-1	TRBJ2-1	SVMLAGYYNEQF
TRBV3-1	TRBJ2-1	ASSVGLANEQF
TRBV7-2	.	ASSLAASGGPLSYNEQY
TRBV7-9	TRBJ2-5	ASSKLAGEETQY
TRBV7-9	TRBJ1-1	ASSLAGRTNTEAF
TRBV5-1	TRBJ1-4	ASSPGGIEEKLF
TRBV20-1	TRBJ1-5	SAGTGFTYQPQH
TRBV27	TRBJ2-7	ASSLFPQGQIYEQY
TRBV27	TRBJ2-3	ASSLRTGLITDTQY